Listed below are T cell receptor beta chains from one sample, sequenced in a study of T-cell memory formation after mild COVID-19. TCRdb independently ran MiXCR on the 5' RACE reads; one entry per CDR3 protein. The sample records over 300,000 distinct CDR3 sequences, 20% to 25% being singletons. The sequenced sample consisted of PBMCs or a T cell subset sorted from them (not recorded which). These receptors were obtained from a man younger than 35 who had mild COVID-19 (a few samples of this study predate the infection). Cell type and time point are not known. CDR3s include the opening cysteine and the closing phenylalanine or tryptophan. Fields, in order: clone size, V gene, CDR3 protein. Not all rows give a size; the values are once, few, many and, for expanded clones, a class.

>.|TRBV10-3
CAISEWGTAGNTIYF
>.|TRBV4-1
CASSLRRGRGSGANVLTF
>few|TRBV4-1
CASSHRHGDSRIGDTQYF
>.|TRBV12-3/TRBV12-4
CASRDSLGNQPQHF
>.|TRBV5-4
CASSLGSLPNYGYTF
>few|TRBV6-5
CASSYTRRTGGSPLHF
>.|TRBV4-2
CASSHGTTSTDTQYF
>few|TRBV11-2
CASSDRGSHETQYF
>.|TRBV16
CASSQRTSGEPQHF
>.|TRBV2
CASSEDRGLAKNIQYF
>.|TRBV4-3
CASSLRQDSNYGYTF
>once|TRBV4-2
CASSHRTGGDEETQYF
>.|TRBV10-3
CAISFTASGGATDTQYF
>.|TRBV11-1
CASSLAAKGTEAFF
>few|TRBV4-1
CASSPGAREQYF
>few|TRBV24-1
CATSPRGNEQFF
>once|TRBV7-9
CASSEIPGKLFF
>.|TRBV7-9
CASGQGSGETQYF
>.|TRBV6-2/TRBV6-3
CASSYSISLEQFF
>.|TRBV5-1
CASKAAASTDTQYF
>.|TRBV5-1
CASSLIWLSGANVLTF
>few|TRBV19
CASGGLAGYTGELFF
>.|TRBV7-3
CASSSPSSEGETQYF
>few|TRBV3-1
CASSTGPAGGYTF
>.|TRBV21-1
CASSKPAGVGKFSQPQHF
>many|TRBV7-2
CASSLVTRTDTQYF
>.|TRBV10-1
CASSGPSSGEKLFF
>few|TRBV12-3/TRBV12-4
CASSRGQDYTDTQYF
>few|TRBV20-1
CSARDSRGRDYNQPQHF
>.|TRBV12-3/TRBV12-4
CASSGGGGRTDTQYF
>few|TRBV25-1
CASTPGRTGELFF
>few|TRBV5-6
CASSLGENIQYF
>few|TRBV4-3
CASSPSGQNEQFF
>many|TRBV10-3
CATKTSGGTDTQYF
>few|TRBV20-1
CSARDIGPSEQYF
>.|TRBV7-2
CASSHGRQKRPYF
>many|TRBV7-2
CASSLGEGRGYTF
>.|TRBV29-1
CSVELAVVYEQFF
>.|TRBV9
CASSQLGNTEAFF
>few|TRBV20-1
CSARATPTLSSYEQYF
>.|TRBV7-2
CASSLIRGGGSPLHF
>.|TRBV10-2
CASSDRDGEQFF
>.|TRBV6-2/TRBV6-3
CASSYGPPGANVLTF
>once|TRBV28
CASRFGGHHEQFF
>.|TRBV12-3/TRBV12-4
CASSLQSAYEQYF
>.|TRBV5-1
CASSLVRGLNTEAFF
>.|TRBV11-2
CASSQTGIATGELFF
>.|TRBV4-1
CASSQGLGSLQPQHF
>.|TRBV7-2
CASSFPDGKLFF